This section outlines one T cell receptor (beta chain) sequence together with its context. This sample is part of a study of tumor-infiltrating lymphocytes in oesophageal squamous cell carcinoma. TCRdb itself ran the reads through MiXCR, one entry per CDR3 protein. The sample yields 11,000 or so distinct CDR3 sequences, about three fifths seen once. Sequenced sample: blood. This TCR was recovered from a female donor with esophageal squamous cell carcinoma.

The CDR3 sequence is CASSLGGRTEKLFF. The CDR3 bases are TGTGCCAGCTCACTCGGGGGCCGGACAGAAAAACTGTTTTTT. The chain uses TRBV18 and TRBJ1-4; D may be TRBD1 (6 bases). There are 14 residues in the CDR3. The V and J ends lost 4 bases and 8 bases respectively, with 14 bases between them. The germline V gene has CDR1 KGHSH and CDR2 LQKENI.